A selection of T cell receptor beta chains follows, all from one sample in a study of blood T cell repertoires in COVID-19. Assay: immunoSEQ multiplex PCR; the TCRdb copy retains only in-frame clones and omits some. The table has 250,000 to 350,000 clones, approximately 86% seen once; the top ten hold around 12%. Sample: peripheral blood. These receptors were obtained from a woman in her seventies with COVID-19, enrolled during active disease. Each CDR3 is given with its conserved first and last residue. D genes are given only for firm matches. Clone size is shown for a subset of rows, as once, few, many or a class of expanded clone.

v_gene: TRBV11-2
d_gene: TRBD2
abundance: NA
j_gene: TRBJ2-4
CDR3aa: CASSFLAGGLKNIQYF
CDR3nt: TGTGCCAGCAGCTTCCTAGCGGGGGGGCTCAAAAACATTCAGTACTTC

v_gene: TRBV4-3
d_gene: TRBD1
abundance: NA
j_gene: TRBJ1-2
CDR3aa: CASNQGEGYGYTF
CDR3nt: TGCGCCAGCAACCAGGGGGAGGGCTATGGCTACACCTTC

v_gene: TRBV2
d_gene: TRBD1
abundance: NA
j_gene: TRBJ1-2
CDR3aa: CASSDRGNGYTF
CDR3nt: TGTGCCAGCAGCGACAGGGGGAATGGCTACACCTTC

v_gene: TRBV12-5
d_gene: TRBD1
abundance: NA
j_gene: TRBJ2-7
CDR3aa: CASGSSGTGTYEQYF
CDR3nt: TGTGCTAGTGGTTCCTCCGGGACAGGGACCTACGAGCAGTACTTC

v_gene: TRBV7-2
d_gene: TRBD2
abundance: NA
j_gene: TRBJ2-1
CDR3aa: CASSLGGLAGTMRQFF
CDR3nt: TGTGCCAGCAGCTTAGGGGGACTAGCGGGTACAATGAGGCAGTTCTTC

v_gene: TRBV7-2
d_gene: NA
abundance: NA
j_gene: TRBJ1-3
CDR3aa: CASSLFGGGTVGNTIYF
CDR3nt: TGTGCCAGCAGCTTATTTGGGGGGGGGACGGTCGGAAACACCATATATTTT

v_gene: TRBV3-1/TRBV3-2
d_gene: NA
abundance: NA
j_gene: TRBJ1-1
CDR3aa: CASSQEPVNTEAFF
CDR3nt: TGTGCCAGCAGCCAAGAACCGGTGAACACTGAAGCTTTCTTT

v_gene: TRBV5-6
d_gene: NA
abundance: few
j_gene: TRBJ1-6
CDR3aa: CASSLGAQGSPLHF
CDR3nt: TGTGCCAGCAGCTTGGGCGCGCAGGGCTCACCCCTCCACTTT

v_gene: TRBV6-5
d_gene: NA
abundance: NA
j_gene: TRBJ2-1
CDR3aa: CASNQRYNEQFF
CDR3nt: TGTGCCAGCAATCAGCGTTACAATGAGCAGTTCTTC

v_gene: TRBV6-5
d_gene: TRBD1
abundance: NA
j_gene: TRBJ1-5
CDR3aa: CASSPGTGNQPQHF
CDR3nt: TGTGCCAGCAGTCCCGGGACAGGCAATCAGCCCCAGCATTTT

v_gene: TRBV7-9
d_gene: NA
abundance: NA
j_gene: TRBJ1-1
CDR3aa: CASSSRAQRAFF
CDR3nt: TGTGCCAGCAGCTCGAGGGCGCAGAGGGCTTTCTTT

v_gene: TRBV29-1
d_gene: TRBD2
abundance: once
j_gene: TRBJ2-7
CDR3aa: CSVEGLAATLYEQYF
CDR3nt: TGCAGCGTTGAGGGACTAGCGGCGACACTCTACGAGCAGTACTTC

v_gene: TRBV4-3
d_gene: TRBD2
abundance: NA
j_gene: TRBJ2-1
CDR3aa: CASSQEGLAGGYNEQFF
CDR3nt: TGCGCCAGCAGCCAAGAGGGACTAGCGGGGGGGTACAATGAGCAGTTCTTC

v_gene: TRBV11-2
d_gene: NA
abundance: NA
j_gene: TRBJ1-2
CDR3aa: CASSPVWRENYGYTF
CDR3nt: TGTGCCAGCAGCCCTGTGTGGAGGGAGAACTATGGCTACACCTTC

v_gene: TRBV28
d_gene: TRBD1
abundance: NA
j_gene: TRBJ1-5
CDR3aa: CASSIQQGWAQPQHF
CDR3nt: TGTGCCAGCAGCATACAACAGGGGTGGGCTCAGCCCCAGCATTTT

v_gene: TRBV7-3
d_gene: TRBD1
abundance: NA
j_gene: TRBJ1-1
CDR3aa: CASSSGQGTEAFF
CDR3nt: TGTGCCAGCAGCTCAGGACAGGGCACTGAAGCTTTCTTT

v_gene: TRBV4-3
d_gene: TRBD1
abundance: NA
j_gene: TRBJ1-1
CDR3aa: CASSYGQGEGYTEAFF
CDR3nt: TGCGCCAGCAGCTACGGACAGGGGGAGGGGTACACTGAAGCTTTCTTT

v_gene: TRBV3-1/TRBV3-2
d_gene: NA
abundance: NA
j_gene: TRBJ1-3
CDR3aa: CASSEGLGNTIYF
CDR3nt: TGTGCCAGCAGCGAGGGACTTGGAAACACCATATATTTT

v_gene: TRBV28
d_gene: NA
abundance: NA
j_gene: TRBJ1-5
CDR3aa: CASNPTGRVQPQHF
CDR3nt: TGTGCCAGCAACCCCACAGGGCGCGTACAGCCCCAGCATTTT

v_gene: TRBV30
d_gene: TRBD1
abundance: NA
j_gene: TRBJ1-6
CDR3aa: CAFTGTGVENSPLHF
CDR3nt: TGTGCCTTTACCGGGACAGGGGTAGAGAATTCACCCCTCCACTTT

v_gene: TRBV11-2
d_gene: NA
abundance: NA
j_gene: TRBJ1-1
CDR3aa: CASSLLAGAENTEAFF
CDR3nt: TGTGCCAGCAGCCTCCTGGCGGGGGCTGAGAACACTGAAGCTTTCTTT

v_gene: TRBV30
d_gene: NA
abundance: NA
j_gene: TRBJ1-5
CDR3aa: CAWSKLQINQPQHF
CDR3nt: TGTGCCTGGAGTAAATTACAGATCAATCAGCCCCAGCATTTT

v_gene: TRBV28
d_gene: TRBD1
abundance: NA
j_gene: TRBJ1-5
CDR3aa: CASSFKDRELAPQHF
CDR3nt: TGTGCCAGCAGTTTTAAGGACAGGGAATTGGCGCCCCAGCATTTT

v_gene: TRBV19
d_gene: TRBD1
abundance: NA
j_gene: TRBJ1-1
CDR3aa: CASSKLTPGQGKTEAFF
CDR3nt: TGTGCCAGTAGCAAGCTTACCCCGGGACAGGGGAAGACTGAAGCTTTCTTT

v_gene: TRBV7-6
d_gene: TRBD1
abundance: few
j_gene: TRBJ2-7
CDR3aa: CASSRQQGGEQYF
CDR3nt: TGTGCCAGCAGCAGACAACAGGGGGGCGAGCAGTACTTC